This T cell receptor (beta chain) came from a study of shared clonotypes between healthy human individuals. Study at large: The composition of the donors was a couple of women and a few men aged 18 to 49.

General study results and limits: The rarefaction results pointed to incomplete sorted-subset sequencing despite large depth.

This CDR3 is built from 13 residues. Germline lookup yields CDR1 SEHNR and CDR2 FQNEAQ (reference sequence). V was shortened by 3 bases and J by 3 bases, with 9 bases between the two germline ends. On this clone itself: What it recognizes is unknown.

CD45RO-negative CD8 cells positively selected for CCR7 made up the naive population, which excluded terminally differentiated effector memory CD45RA+ cells. Only in-frame clones appear in the TCRdb table, and some are missing; sequencing was by immunoSEQ multiplex PCR. The data hold about 2 million clones, with 85% to 95% observed a single time. This chain joins TRBV7-9 and TRBJ2-7; no clear D. This TCR came from a man aged 18 to 30 in good health. The specimen sequenced was naive CD8+ T cells sorted from blood. In DNA form, the CDR3 reads TGTGCCAGCAGCTTTGGCGTCCTCTACGAGCAGTACTTC. This sequence encodes CASSFGVLYEQYF. Full variable domain (rest looked up from reference TRBV7-9 and TRBJ2-7): DTGVSQNPRHKITKRGQNVTFRCDPISEHNRLYWYRQTLGQGPEFLTYFQNEAQLEKSRLLSDRFSAERPKGSFSTLEIQRTEQGDSAMYLCASSFGVLYEQYFGPGTRLTVT.